Following are 23 T cell receptor beta chains from one sample sequenced in a study of cytomegalovirus exposure and HLA in healthy donors. Both 60 Vbeta primers and 13 Jbeta primers went into the PCR. The assay was immunoSEQ multiplex PCR, and TCRdb's table has in-frame clones only and misses some. The sample consists of about 140,000 clones, about 80% of them appearing once. Sequencing was carried out using PBMCs. The receptor source for this set is a woman in her thirties or forties in good health and CMV-seronegative.

Only a few counts were recorded for this clone. The chain joins TRBV5-1 to TRBJ2-2, with 9 bases that match TRBD2. Per germline, CDR1 SGHRS and CDR2 YFSETQ. The CDR3 covers 16 residues. Unmatched junction bases numbered 9, after V lost 5 bases and J lost 4 bases. The CDR3 here is CASSRGLAGTTGELFF. DNA for the CDR3: TGCGCCAGCAGTCGAGGGCTAGCGGGGACCACCGGGGAGCTGTTTTTT.

This clone showed up just once. The V and J genes are TRBV2 and TRBJ1-2; D is ambiguous. The CDR3 is made up of 12 amino acids. Trimming removed 8 bases from V and 3 bases from J, with 10 bases in between. Germline V gene data show CDR1 as SNHLY and CDR2 as FYNNEI. CDR3 residues: CASYREDYGYTF. CDR3 bases: TGTGCCAGCTACCGGGAGGACTATGGCTACACCTTC.

This rearrangement joins TRBV12-5 to TRBJ1-2; D gene unclear. V lost 0 bases, J lost 7 bases, and 6 bases lay in between. CDR1 LGHNT and CDR2 FRNRAP come from the germline V gene. This CDR3 comprises 12 residues. CDR3 in DNA: TGTGCTAGTGGTTTGGTCAGGATTGGCTACACCTTC. Encoded protein: CASGLVRIGYTF.

This rearrangement joins TRBV4-3 to TRBJ2-1, with D perhaps TRBD2 (6 bases). V lost 1 base to trimming and J lost 5 bases, with 12 bases between them. This CDR3 region has 15 residues. Germline V lookup: CDR1 LGHNA, CDR2 YSLEER. CDR3 sequence: CASSQVPGLDNEQFF. In DNA, the CDR3 is TGCGCCAGCAGCCAAGTCCCGGGACTGGACAATGAGCAGTTCTTC.

The chain carries TRBV19 and TRBJ1-1; 9 positions match TRBD1. With 4 bases clipped from V and 6 bases from J, the junction kept 12 bases outside the gene matches. This CDR3 comprises 16 residues. Germline values: CDR1 LNHDA, CDR2 SQIVND (reference sequence). CDR3 sequence (DNA): TGTGCCAGTAGTACCCAGTTCGGACAGGGGCGGTCTGAAGCTTTCTTT. Protein sequence: CASSTQFGQGRSEAFF.

CDR3 residues: CASSGSAGGLGTDTQYF. CDR3 bases: TGTGCCAGCAGTGGCTCGGCAGGGGGCTTGGGCACAGATACGCAGTATTTT. J is TRBJ2-3 and V is TRBV6-1; the match to TRBD1 covers 8 bases. The junction had 10 bases not matched to a gene; V was cut back by 4 bases and J by 1 base. CDR1 and CDR2 (germline): MNHNS, SASEGT. CDR3 size: 17 residues.

The chain links TRBV27 to TRBJ2-3; tentatively, D is TRBD2 (5 bases). CDR3 length equals 16 residues. V was pared by 2 bases and J by 7 bases, with 19 bases between. Germline CDR1 reads MNHEY; CDR2 reads SMNVEV (reference sequence). The CDR3 sequence: CASSLTLARGINTQYF. The CDR3 DNA sequence: TGTGCCAGCAGTTTAACTCTAGCACGGGGTATAAATACGCAGTATTTT.

This chain links TRBV7-9 with TRBJ2-1; D remains ambiguous. The CDR3 has 13 residues. Trimming left V 5 bases short and J 7 bases short, with 12 bases between. Germline CDR1 is SEHNR and CDR2 is FQNEAQ (reference sequence). The CDR3 spells CASSTIYLNEQFF. The CDR3 nucleotides read TGTGCCAGCAGCACGATCTATCTGAATGAGCAGTTCTTC.

The chain carries TRBV18 and TRBJ2-1; D may be TRBD2 (5 bases). Germline-derived CDR1 and CDR2 are KGHSH and LQKENI. The CDR3 extends over 15 amino acids. The V and J ends lost 3 bases and 5 bases respectively, with 14 bases between them. In DNA form, the CDR3 reads TGTGCCAGCTCACCTAGTCCGGGGTCCGACAATGAGCAGTTCTTC. This encodes CASSPSPGSDNEQFF. Complete variable domain (other parts from reference TRBV18 and TRBJ2-1): NAGVMQNPRHLVRRRGQEARLRCSPMKGHSHVYWYRQLPEEGLKFMVYLQKENIIDESGMPKERFSAEFPKEGPSILRIQQVVRGDSAAYFCASSPSPGSDNEQFFGPGTRLTVL.

V is TRBV2 and J is TRBJ2-5, with unresolved D. Germline lookup yields CDR1 SNHLY and CDR2 FYNNEI. The CDR3 covers 16 residues. Trimming removed 6 bases at V and 1 base at J, with 18 bases between. The CDR3 DNA follows: TGTGCCAGCAGCGTCCGTATCAGAGCGATCCAAGAGACCCAGTACTTC. The encoded protein is CASSVRIRAIQETQYF.

The chain employs TRBV4-1 and TRBJ2-7; 7 nucleotides agree with TRBD1. CDR1 is MGHRA, CDR2 YSYEKL, per germline. The CDR3 extends over 15 amino acids. The J segment lost 1 base and the V segment lost 4 bases, leaving 7 bases of the junction unmatched. The CDR3 loop reads CASSPLRTGSYEQYF. In DNA, the CDR3 is TGCGCCAGCAGCCCGCTTAGGACAGGATCCTACGAGCAGTACTTC.

This chain links TRBV4-3 with TRBJ2-1; the D is unclear. Germline CDR1 LGHNA, CDR2 YSLEER. The CDR3 consists of 15 residues. The ends were cut back, 0 bases at V and 0 bases at J, with 6 bases in the middle. The CDR3 DNA follows: TGCGCCAGCAGCCAAGATTCGAGCTCCTACAATGAGCAGTTCTTC. Translated, it gives CASSQDSSSYNEQFF.

This clone has more than one count but fewer than ten. V usage is TRBV6-1 and J usage is TRBJ2-1, with D hard to call. This CDR3 contains 12 residues. Trimming stripped 6 bases from V and 8 bases from J, with 11 bases between. In germline, CDR1 is MNHNS, CDR2 SASEGT. The DNA of the CDR3 is TGTGCCAGCAGGGAAATTATCGATGAGCAGTTCTTC. Its protein is CASREIIDEQFF.

This clone was observed a handful of times. V usage is TRBV7-9 and J usage is TRBJ1-4; unclear D gene. The CDR3 extends over 14 amino acids. V was pared by 1 base and J by 6 bases, with 9 bases between. CDR1 and CDR2 (germline): SEHNR, FQNEAQ (reference sequence). The CDR3 is CASSLGGVDEKLFF. The CDR3 bases are TGTGCCAGCAGCTTAGGAGGCGTTGATGAAAAACTGTTTTTT.

This sequence joins TRBV7-9 and TRBJ2-1, with no clear D. The CDR3 is 14 amino acids. CDR1 is SEHNR and CDR2 is FQNEAQ in the germline V gene (reference sequence). V lost 1 base to trimming and J lost 5 bases, with 9 bases between them. The CDR3 loop is CASSLGQTNNEQFF. The DNA of the CDR3 is TGTGCCAGCAGCTTAGGGCAGACAAACAATGAGCAGTTCTTC.

The rearrangement joins TRBV7-3 to TRBJ2-4, with 7 bases aligning to TRBD2. V was clipped by 2 bases and J by 9 bases; unmatched bases: 7. Germline loops: CDR1 SGHTA, CDR2 FQGTGA. CDR3 length: 14 amino acids. As DNA, the CDR3 is TGTGCCAGCAGCTTATCGGGAGGCGGAGGCATTCAGTACTTC. Translating gives CASSLSGGGGIQYF.

The V call is TRBV28, the J call TRBJ1-4; 7 positions agree with TRBD1. The germline gives CDR1 MDHEN, CDR2 SYDVKM. The CDR3 has 15 amino acids. The junction had 7 bases not matched to a gene; V was cut back by 3 bases and J by 6 bases. The CDR3 region is CASSLAGTADEKLFF. The CDR3 DNA reads TGTGCCAGCAGTTTGGCCGGGACAGCTGATGAAAAACTGTTTTTT.

This chain's CDR3 is CASRGGLAGVYEQYF. CDR3 sequence (DNA): TGCGCCAGCAGGGGAGGACTAGCGGGAGTTTACGAGCAGTACTTC. The chain is built from TRBV10-1 and TRBJ2-7; 13 bases are shared with TRBD2. The CDR3 loop spans 15 amino acids. The junction had 6 bases not matched to a gene; V was cut back by 6 bases and J by 4 bases. Germline V gene sequence: CDR1 WNHNN, CDR2 SYGVQD (reference sequence).

Concerning this clone itself: The identical CDR3 is also encoded by other nucleotide sequences in the sample. The chain couples TRBV28 to TRBJ2-5; TRBD1 matches 7 bases. This CDR3 has 13 amino acids. The junction had 4 bases not matched to a gene; V was cut back by 6 bases and J by 3 bases. Per germline, CDR1 MDHEN and CDR2 SYDVKM. The CDR3 protein is CASRRQGEETQYF. In nucleotides, the CDR3 is TGTGCCAGCAGGAGACAGGGTGAAGAGACCCAGTACTTC.

CDR3 protein: CASSSKAGAAYNEQFF. DNA of the CDR3: TGTGCCAGCAGCTCGAAAGCGGGAGCGGCCTACAATGAGCAGTTCTTC. The rearrangement links TRBV7-3 to TRBJ2-1; TRBD2 matches at 8 bases. Germline values: CDR1 SGHTA, CDR2 FQGTGA. The CDR3 runs to 16 residues. Trimming at V came to 4 bases and at J to 2 bases, leaving 7 bases not matched to a gene.

This chain joins TRBV28 and TRBJ1-2; 11 nucleotides align to TRBD1. V lost 10 bases to trimming and J lost 8 bases; unmatched junction nucleotides: 9. Germline values: CDR1 MDHEN, CDR2 SYDVKM. The CDR3 is 13 residues long. CDR3 residues: CATTRDRGSGYTF. DNA for the CDR3: TGTGCCACCACCCGGGACAGGGGGTCGGGCTACACCTTC.

The V and J genes are TRBV7-3 and TRBJ2-1, with 7 bases lining up with TRBD2. The CDR3 spans 16 residues. The ends lost 5 bases at V and 2 bases at J; junction bases unmatched: 9. CDR1 SGHTA and CDR2 FQGTGA come from the germline V gene. In DNA, the CDR3 is TGTGCCAGCAGCCGAGGACTAGTAGGTGCCTACAATGAGCAGTTCTTC. Amino acid sequence: CASSRGLVGAYNEQFF.

This rearrangement joins TRBV18 to TRBJ2-3, with D unresolved. V was pared by 3 bases and J by 4 bases, with 5 bases between. Germline V gene lookup returns CDR1 KGHSH and CDR2 LQKENI. The CDR3 spans 12 residues. The CDR3 coding sequence is TGTGCCAGCTCACCTATTTCAGATACGCAGTATTTT. Its protein is CASSPISDTQYF.